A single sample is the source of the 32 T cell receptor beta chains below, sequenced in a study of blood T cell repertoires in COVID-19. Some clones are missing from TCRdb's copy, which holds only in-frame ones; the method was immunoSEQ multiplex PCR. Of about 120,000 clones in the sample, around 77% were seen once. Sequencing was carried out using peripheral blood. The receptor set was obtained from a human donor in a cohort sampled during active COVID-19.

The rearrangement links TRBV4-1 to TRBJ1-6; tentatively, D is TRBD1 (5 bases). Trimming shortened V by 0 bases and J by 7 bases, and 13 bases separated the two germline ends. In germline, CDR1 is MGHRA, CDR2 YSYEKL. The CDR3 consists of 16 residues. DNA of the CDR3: TGCGCCAGCAGCCAAGAGTCCAGGGTAGAGAATTCACCCCTCCACTTT. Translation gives CASSQESRVENSPLHF.

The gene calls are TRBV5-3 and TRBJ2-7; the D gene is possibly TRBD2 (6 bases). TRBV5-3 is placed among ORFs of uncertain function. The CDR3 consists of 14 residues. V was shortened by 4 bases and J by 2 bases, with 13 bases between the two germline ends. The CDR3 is CARSPPGRTYEQYF. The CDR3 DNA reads TGTGCCAGAAGCCCCCCCGGGAGAACCTACGAGCAGTACTTC.

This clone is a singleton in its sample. The CDR3 here is CARSTDRVGYEQYF. The CDR3 DNA follows: TGTGCCAGAAGTACGGACAGGGTTGGGTACGAGCAGTACTTC. The V gene is TRBV5-3, the J gene TRBJ2-7; 8 bases align to TRBD1. TRBV5-3 is an ORF; its function is uncertain. Trimming removed 5 bases from V and 4 bases from J; junction bases left unmatched: 8. This CDR3 comprises 14 residues.

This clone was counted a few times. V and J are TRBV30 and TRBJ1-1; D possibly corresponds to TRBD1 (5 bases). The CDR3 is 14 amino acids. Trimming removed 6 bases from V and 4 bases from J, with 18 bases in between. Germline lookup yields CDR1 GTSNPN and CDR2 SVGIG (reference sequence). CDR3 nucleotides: TGTGCCTGTAGTCTTAACGGGGGAGTCACTGAAGCTTTCTTT. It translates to CACSLNGGVTEAFF.

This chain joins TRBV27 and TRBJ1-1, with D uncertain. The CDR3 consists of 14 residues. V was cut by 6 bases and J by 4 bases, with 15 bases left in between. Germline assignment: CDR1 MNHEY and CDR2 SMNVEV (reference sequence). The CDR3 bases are TGTGCCAGCAGCTTAGTTCCGGGGAGCACTGAAGCTTTCTTT. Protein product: CASSLVPGSTEAFF.

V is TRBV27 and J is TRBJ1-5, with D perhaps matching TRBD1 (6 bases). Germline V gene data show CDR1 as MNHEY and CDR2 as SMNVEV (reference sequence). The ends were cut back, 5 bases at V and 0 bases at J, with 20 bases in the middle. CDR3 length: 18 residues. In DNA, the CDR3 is TGTGCCAGCAGTGCCGGGACACCGGGGGGGTATAGCAATCAGCCCCAGCATTTT. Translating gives CASSAGTPGGYSNQPQHF.

CDR3 bases: TGCGCCAGCAGTGAGGTGGCCCTTGGCGGTTTAGAGACCCAGTACTTC. Translation: CASSEVALGGLETQYF. The chain has TRBV10-1 and TRBJ2-5; D gene uncertain. Germline loops: CDR1 WNHNN, CDR2 SYGVQD (reference sequence). The length of the CDR3 is 16 residues. The V end was cut by 2 bases, the J end by 4 bases, with 17 bases between.

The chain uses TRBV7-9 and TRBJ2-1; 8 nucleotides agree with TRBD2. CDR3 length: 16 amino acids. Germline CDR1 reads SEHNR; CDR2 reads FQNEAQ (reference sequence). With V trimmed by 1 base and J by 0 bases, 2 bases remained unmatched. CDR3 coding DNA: TGTGCCAGCAGCTTAGTAGCGGGACTCTCCTACAATGAGCAGTTCTTC. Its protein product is CASSLVAGLSYNEQFF.

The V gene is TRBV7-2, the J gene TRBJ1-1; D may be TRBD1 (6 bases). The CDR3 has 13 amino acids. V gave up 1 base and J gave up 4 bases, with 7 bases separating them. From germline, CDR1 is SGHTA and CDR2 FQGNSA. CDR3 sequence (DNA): TGTGCCAGCAGCTTAGTCAGGGGCACTGAAGCTTTCTTT. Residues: CASSLVRGTEAFF.

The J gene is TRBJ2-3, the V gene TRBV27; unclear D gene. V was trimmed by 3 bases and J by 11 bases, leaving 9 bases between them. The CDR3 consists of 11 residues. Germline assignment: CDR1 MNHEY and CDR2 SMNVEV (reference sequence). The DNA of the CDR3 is TGTGCCAGCAGTTTGAACTCGAGGCAGTATTTT. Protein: CASSLNSRQYF.

CDR3 loop: CAWETLPGQGFYF. The CDR3 nucleotides are TGTGCCTGGGAGACCCTGCCGGGACAGGGGTTTTACTTC. The J gene is TRBJ2-7, the V gene TRBV30, with TRBD1 matching 10 bases. Trimming cost V 5 bases and J 13 bases; bases outside gene matches: 14. The length of the CDR3 is 13 residues. Germline V gene lookup returns CDR1 GTSNPN and CDR2 SVGIG (reference sequence).

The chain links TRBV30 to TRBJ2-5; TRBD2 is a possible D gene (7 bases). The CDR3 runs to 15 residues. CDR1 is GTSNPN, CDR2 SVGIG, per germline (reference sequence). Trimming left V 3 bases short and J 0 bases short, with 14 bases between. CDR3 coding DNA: TGTGCCTGGAGCCGAGGGGGGGGGAACCAAGAGACCCAGTACTTC. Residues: CAWSRGGGNQETQYF. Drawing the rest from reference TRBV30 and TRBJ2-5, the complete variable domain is SQTIHQWPATLVQPVGSPLSLECTVEGTSNPNLYWYRQAAGRGLQLLFYSVGIGQISSEVPQNLSASRPQDRQFILSSKKLLLSDSGFYLCAWSRGGGNQETQYFGPGTRLLVL.

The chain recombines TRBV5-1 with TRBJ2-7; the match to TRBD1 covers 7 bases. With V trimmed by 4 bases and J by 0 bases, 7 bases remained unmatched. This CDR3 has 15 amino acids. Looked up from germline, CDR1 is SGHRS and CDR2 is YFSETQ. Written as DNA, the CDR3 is TGCGCCAGCAGCGACGGGACAGCCTTCTCCTACGAGCAGTACTTC. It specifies CASSDGTAFSYEQYF.

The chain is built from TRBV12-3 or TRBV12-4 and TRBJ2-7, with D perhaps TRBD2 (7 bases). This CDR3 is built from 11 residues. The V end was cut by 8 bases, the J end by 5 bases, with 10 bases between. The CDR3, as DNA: TGTGCCAGCCGGGGGGCCGACGAGCAGTACTTC. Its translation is CASRGADEQYF.

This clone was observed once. CDR3 bases: TGTGCCACCGGACCCCAGACAGGGGGTAGCAGCGGAGGGGCCTACGAGCAGTACTTC. It codes for CATGPQTGGSSGGAYEQYF. This chain joins TRBV24-1 and TRBJ2-7; 9 nucleotides match TRBD1. The CDR3 length is 19 residues. CDR1 is KGHDR, CDR2 SFDVKD, per germline. Trimming cost V 9 bases and J 2 bases; bases outside gene matches: 22.

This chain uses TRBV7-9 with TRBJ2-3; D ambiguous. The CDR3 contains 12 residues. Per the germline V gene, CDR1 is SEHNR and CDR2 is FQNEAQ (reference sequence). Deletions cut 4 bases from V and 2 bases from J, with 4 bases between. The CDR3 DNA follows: TGTGCCAGCAGCTCCTTCACAGATACGCAGTATTTT. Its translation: CASSSFTDTQYF.

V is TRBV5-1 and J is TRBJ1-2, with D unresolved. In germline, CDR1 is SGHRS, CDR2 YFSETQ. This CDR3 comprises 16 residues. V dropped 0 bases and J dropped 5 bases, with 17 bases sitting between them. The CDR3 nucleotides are TGCGCCAGCAGCTTGGCCTTGGGAGAGGGTGAATATGGCTACACCTTC. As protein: CASSLALGEGEYGYTF.

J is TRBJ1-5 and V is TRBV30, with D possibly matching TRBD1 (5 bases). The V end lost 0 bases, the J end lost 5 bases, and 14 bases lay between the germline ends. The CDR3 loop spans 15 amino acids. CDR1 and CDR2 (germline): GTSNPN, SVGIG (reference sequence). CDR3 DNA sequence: TGTGCCTGGAGTGTACGTGGGGCCGGATATCAGCCCCAGCATTTT. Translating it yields CAWSVRGAGYQPQHF.

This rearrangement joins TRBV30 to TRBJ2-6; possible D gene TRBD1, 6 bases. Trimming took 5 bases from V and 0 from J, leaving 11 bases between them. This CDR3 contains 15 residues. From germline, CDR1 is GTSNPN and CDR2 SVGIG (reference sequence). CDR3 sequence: CAWLGGSSGANVLTF. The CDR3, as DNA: TGTGCCTGGCTTGGGGGCAGCTCTGGGGCCAACGTCCTGACTTTC.

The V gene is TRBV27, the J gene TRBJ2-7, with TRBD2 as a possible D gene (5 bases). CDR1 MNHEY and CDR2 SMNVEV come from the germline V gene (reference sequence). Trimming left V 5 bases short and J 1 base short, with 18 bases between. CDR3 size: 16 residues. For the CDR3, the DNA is TGTGCCAGCAGTCCGTCCGGTGCTAGCACTTCCTACGAGCAGTACTTC. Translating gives CASSPSGASTSYEQYF.

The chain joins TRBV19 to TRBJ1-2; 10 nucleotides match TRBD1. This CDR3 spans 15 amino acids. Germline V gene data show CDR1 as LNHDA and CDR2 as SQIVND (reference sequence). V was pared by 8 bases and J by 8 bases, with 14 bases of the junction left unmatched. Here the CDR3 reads CASPGQGPTSAGYTF. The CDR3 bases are TGTGCCAGTCCGGGACAGGGGCCGACCTCCGCCGGCTACACCTTC.

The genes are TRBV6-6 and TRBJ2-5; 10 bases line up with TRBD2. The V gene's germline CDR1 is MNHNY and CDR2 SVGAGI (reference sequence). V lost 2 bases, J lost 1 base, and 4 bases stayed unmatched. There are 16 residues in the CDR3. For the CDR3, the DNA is TGTGCCAGCAGTTACGGACAGCGGGAGGGCCAAGAGACCCAGTACTTC. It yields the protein CASSYGQREGQETQYF.

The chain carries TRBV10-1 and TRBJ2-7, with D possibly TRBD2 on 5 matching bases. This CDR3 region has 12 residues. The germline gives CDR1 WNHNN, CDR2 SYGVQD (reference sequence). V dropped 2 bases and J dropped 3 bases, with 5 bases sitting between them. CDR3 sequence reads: CASSETSYEQYF. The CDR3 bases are TGCGCCAGCAGTGAGACTAGCTACGAGCAGTACTTC.

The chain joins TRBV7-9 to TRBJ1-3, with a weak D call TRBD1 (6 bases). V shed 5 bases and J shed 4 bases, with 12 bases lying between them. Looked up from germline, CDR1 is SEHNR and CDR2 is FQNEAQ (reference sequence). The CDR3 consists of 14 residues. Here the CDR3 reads CASSPGGLGNTIYF. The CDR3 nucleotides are TGTGCCAGCAGCCCCGGGGGGCTCGGAAACACCATATATTTT.

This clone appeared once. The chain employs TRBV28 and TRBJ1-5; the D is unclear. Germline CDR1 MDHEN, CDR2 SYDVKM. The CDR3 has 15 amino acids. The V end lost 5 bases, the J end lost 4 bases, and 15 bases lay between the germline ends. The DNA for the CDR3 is TGTGCCAGCAGTCCCAGCGTTGTCCGTAATCAGCCCCAGCATTTT. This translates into CASSPSVVRNQPQHF. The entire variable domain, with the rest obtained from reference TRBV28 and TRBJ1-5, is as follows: DVKVTQSSRYLVKRTGEKVFLECVQDMDHENMFWYRQDPGLGLRLIYFSYDVKMKEKGDIPEGYSVSREKKERFSLILESASTNQTSMYLCASSPSVVRNQPQHFGDGTRLSIL.

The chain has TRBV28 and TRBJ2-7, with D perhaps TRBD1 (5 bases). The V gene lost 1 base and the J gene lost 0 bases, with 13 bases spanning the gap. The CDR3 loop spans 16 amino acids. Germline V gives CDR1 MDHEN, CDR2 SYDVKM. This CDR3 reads CASSLSRQYPSYEQYF. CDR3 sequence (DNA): TGTGCCAGCAGTTTATCTAGACAGTACCCCTCCTACGAGCAGTACTTC.

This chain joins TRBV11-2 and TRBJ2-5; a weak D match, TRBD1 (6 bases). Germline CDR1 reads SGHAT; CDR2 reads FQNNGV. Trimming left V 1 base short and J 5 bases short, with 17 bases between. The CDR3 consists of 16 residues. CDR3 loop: CASSLAPGHSSETQYF. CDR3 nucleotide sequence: TGTGCCAGCAGCTTAGCCCCGGGACACTCGTCGGAGACCCAGTACTTC.

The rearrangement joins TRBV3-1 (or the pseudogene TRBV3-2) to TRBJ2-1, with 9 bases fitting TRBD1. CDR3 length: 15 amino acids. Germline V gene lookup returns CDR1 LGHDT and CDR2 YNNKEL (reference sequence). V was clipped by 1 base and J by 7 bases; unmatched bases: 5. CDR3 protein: CASSQVGTGWNEQFF. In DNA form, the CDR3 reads TGTGCCAGCAGCCAAGTCGGGACAGGGTGGAATGAGCAGTTCTTC.

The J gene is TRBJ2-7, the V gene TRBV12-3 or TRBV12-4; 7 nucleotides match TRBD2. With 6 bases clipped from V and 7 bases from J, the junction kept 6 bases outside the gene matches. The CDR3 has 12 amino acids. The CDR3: CASSSSGTEQYF. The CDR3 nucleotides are TGTGCCAGCAGCTCAAGCGGGACTGAGCAGTACTTC.

The CDR3 coding sequence is TGTGCCAGCAGCGTAGATCACAGCTCCTACGAGCAGTACTTC. This translates into CASSVDHSSYEQYF. The chain has TRBV9 and TRBJ2-7; no clear D gene. The CDR3 covers 14 residues. Germline V lookup: CDR1 SGDLS, CDR2 YYNGEE. V dropped 0 bases and J dropped 0 bases, with 7 bases sitting between them. Together with reference TRBV9 and TRBJ2-7, the CDR3 gives the full variable domain: DSGVTQTPKHLITATGQRVTLRCSPRSGDLSVYWYQQSLDQGLQFLIQYYNGEERAKGNILERFSAQQFPDLHSELNLSSLELGDSALYFCASSVDHSSYEQYFGPGTRLTVT.

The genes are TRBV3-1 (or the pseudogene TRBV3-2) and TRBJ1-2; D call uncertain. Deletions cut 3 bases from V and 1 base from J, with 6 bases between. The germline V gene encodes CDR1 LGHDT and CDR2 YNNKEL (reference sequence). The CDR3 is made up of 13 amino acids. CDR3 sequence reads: CASSQGSNYGYTF. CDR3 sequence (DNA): TGTGCCAGCAGCCAGGGCAGTAACTATGGCTACACCTTC.

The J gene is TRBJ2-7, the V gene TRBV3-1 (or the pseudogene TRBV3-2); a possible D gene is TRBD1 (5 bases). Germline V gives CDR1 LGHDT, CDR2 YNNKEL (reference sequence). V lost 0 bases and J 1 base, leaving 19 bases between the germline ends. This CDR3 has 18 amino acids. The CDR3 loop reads CASSQDLSRQPLSYEQYF. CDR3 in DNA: TGTGCCAGCAGCCAAGATCTATCCCGACAGCCCTTATCCTACGAGCAGTACTTC.